One sample yielded the 11 T cell receptor beta chains listed below, sequenced in a study of blood T cell repertoires in COVID-19 (dated by TCRdb to the early 2020s). The method was the immunoSEQ multiplex PCR assay. TCRdb took over this immuneACCESS table, retaining in-frame rearrangements with V and J assigned. Such tables are incomplete; in checked studies, under half of the missing clones stem from an unresolved V gene, and the remainder is unexplained. Recorded for this sample are more than 300,000 clones; more than 85% of them occurred a single time. The ten largest clones take up roughly 3.9% of the sample. Input material: PBMCs or T cells enriched from blood (not recorded which). The receptors were sampled from a woman under 40 who had been exposed to COVID-19.

In this sample, this clone turned up a few times. The chain uses TRBV5-1 and TRBJ1-5; D unresolved. Germline CDR1 reads SGHRS; CDR2 reads YFSETQ. The CDR3 consists of 15 residues. Trimming shortened V by 0 bases and J by 5 bases, and 12 bases separated the two germline ends. The CDR3 sequence is CASSLDGTRDQPQHF. CDR3 nucleotide sequence: TGCGCCAGCAGCTTGGATGGCACTAGAGATCAGCCCCAGCATTTT.

This clone was recorded once. This chain uses TRBV28 with TRBJ1-6; 9 nucleotides line up with TRBD1. V gave up 4 bases and J gave up 6 bases; unmatched junction bases: 4. This CDR3 has 15 amino acids. Per germline, CDR1 MDHEN and CDR2 SYDVKM. CDR3 nucleotides: TGTGCCAGCAGTTCCCGGGACAGGGTTAATTCACCCCTCCACTTT. As protein: CASSSRDRVNSPLHF.

This clone was counted once. The chain employs TRBV6-4 and TRBJ2-1; TRBD1 might be the D (6 bases). CDR3 length: 16 residues. Germline CDR1 is MRHNA and CDR2 is SNTAGT. Trimming removed 3 bases from V and 0 bases from J, with 12 bases in between. CDR3 sequence reads: CASSEFRGSSYNEQFF. The CDR3 nucleotides read TGTGCCAGCAGTGAATTTAGGGGGAGCTCCTACAATGAGCAGTTCTTC.

This chain connects TRBV18 to TRBJ2-7; a possible D gene is TRBD1 (5 bases). The CDR3 totals 15 residues. Germline V CDR1 and CDR2: KGHSH, LQKENI. Trimming shortened V by 3 bases and J by 0 bases, and 12 bases separated the two germline ends. The CDR3 protein is CASSPTGSSSYEQYF. Written as DNA, the CDR3 is TGTGCCAGCTCACCCACAGGATCGAGCTCCTACGAGCAGTACTTC.

The chain uses TRBV5-1 and TRBJ2-1; 13 bases line up with TRBD2. Trimming cost V 0 bases and J 7 bases; bases outside gene matches: 16. Germline-derived CDR1 and CDR2 are SGHRS and YFSETQ. The CDR3 runs to 20 residues. The CDR3 region is CASSLGLTSGGAYFVNEQFF. The DNA for the CDR3 is TGCGCCAGCAGCTTGGGCCTCACTAGCGGGGGGGCCTATTTCGTTAATGAGCAGTTCTTC.

The V gene is TRBV20-1, the J gene TRBJ1-1; D possibly corresponds to TRBD1 (5 bases). Germline lookup yields CDR1 DFQATT and CDR2 SNEGSKA (reference sequence). V dropped 5 bases and J dropped 7 bases, with 8 bases sitting between them. CDR3 length equals 10 residues. The DNA of the CDR3 is TGCAGTGCTTGGGGCATTGAAGCTTTCTTT. This encodes CSAWGIEAFF.

This sequence joins TRBV19 and TRBJ1-5; D unresolved. V was clipped by 10 bases and J by 3 bases, with 16 bases between them. This CDR3 is built from 14 residues. CDR1 and CDR2 (germline): LNHDA, SQIVND (reference sequence). CDR3 sequence reads: CATRSMFFNQPQHF. The DNA for the CDR3 is TGTGCCACGCGGAGCATGTTTTTCAATCAGCCCCAGCATTTT.

CDR3 DNA sequence: TGTGCCAGTAGTAGCCACGGGGACTATGGCTACACCTTC. It is translated as CASSSHGDYGYTF. The rearrangement joins TRBV19 to TRBJ1-2, with D hard to call. The germline gives CDR1 LNHDA, CDR2 SQIVND (reference sequence). CDR3 length: 13 amino acids. The V end lost 4 bases, the J end lost 3 bases, and 9 bases lay between the germline ends.

V and J are TRBV2 and TRBJ2-1; TRBD1 aligns across 9 bases. This CDR3 contains 14 residues. Trimming at V came to 7 bases and at J to 4 bases, leaving 5 bases not matched to a gene. CDR1 is SNHLY, CDR2 FYNNEI, per germline. CDR3: CASKRDRVYNEQFF. The CDR3, as DNA: TGTGCCAGCAAAAGGGACAGGGTTTACAATGAGCAGTTCTTC.

The J gene is TRBJ1-4, the V gene TRBV5-1; 7 positions match TRBD1. Germline CDR1 SGHRS, CDR2 YFSETQ. This CDR3 comprises 15 residues. The trim removed 4 bases at V and 2 bases at J, leaving 5 bases unmatched. This CDR3 is CASSARGMTNEKLFF. The CDR3 DNA reads TGCGCCAGCAGCGCCAGGGGGATGACTAATGAAAAACTGTTTTTT.

This clone has a single count. The genes are TRBV5-6 and TRBJ1-5; D remains unclear. Trimming pared 4 bases from V and 2 bases from J, leaving 13 bases between. In germline, CDR1 is SGHDT, CDR2 YYEEEE. CDR3 length equals 15 residues. CDR3 coding DNA: TGTGCCAGCAGCGCCACGAGTGCGGGCAATCAGCCCCAGCATTTT. Translating it yields CASSATSAGNQPQHF.